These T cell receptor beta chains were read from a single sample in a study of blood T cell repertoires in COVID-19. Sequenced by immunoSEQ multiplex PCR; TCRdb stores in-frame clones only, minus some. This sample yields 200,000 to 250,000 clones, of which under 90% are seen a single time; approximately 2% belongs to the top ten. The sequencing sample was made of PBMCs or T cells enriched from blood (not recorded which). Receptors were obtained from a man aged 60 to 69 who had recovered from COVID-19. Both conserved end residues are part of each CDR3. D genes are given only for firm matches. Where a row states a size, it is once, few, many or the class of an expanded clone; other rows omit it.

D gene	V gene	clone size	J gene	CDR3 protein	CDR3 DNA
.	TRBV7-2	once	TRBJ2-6	CASSLVRGSGANVLTF	TGTGCCAGCAGCTTAGTTCGGGGCTCTGGGGCCAACGTCCTGACTTTC
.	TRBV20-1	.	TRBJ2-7	CSASGQIYEQYF	TGCAGTGCTAGTGGGCAAATCTACGAGCAGTACTTC
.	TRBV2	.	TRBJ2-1	CASSETGVRALLQQFF	TGTGCCAGCAGTGAAACGGGGGTCAGGGCCCTCCTACAGCAGTTCTTC
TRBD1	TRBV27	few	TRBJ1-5	CASSRDRVNQPQHF	TGTGCCAGCAGCCGGGACAGGGTCAATCAGCCCCAGCATTTT
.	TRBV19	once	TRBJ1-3	CASSLQGGTIYF	TGTGCCAGTAGTCTACAGGGCGGCACCATATATTTT
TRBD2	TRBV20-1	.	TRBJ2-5	CSASSGGPQETQYF	TGCAGTGCTAGTAGCGGGGGGCCTCAAGAGACCCAGTACTTC
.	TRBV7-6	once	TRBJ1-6	CASSLLPYPVDTYNSPLHF	TGTGCCAGCAGCTTATTGCCCTACCCGGTAGACACCTATAATTCACCCCTCCACTTT
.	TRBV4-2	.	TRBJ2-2	CASSQSRGGELFF	TGTGCCAGCAGCCAAAGTCGGGGTGGGGAGCTGTTTTTT
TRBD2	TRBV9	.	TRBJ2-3	CASSVVLAGGPTDTQYF	TGTGCCAGCAGCGTAGTACTAGCGGGGGGGCCCACAGATACGCAGTATTTT
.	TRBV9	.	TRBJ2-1	CASSDQRQAVNEQFF	TGTGCCAGCAGCGACCAACGACAAGCAGTCAATGAGCAGTTCTTC
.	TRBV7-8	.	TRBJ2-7	CASSLGQPYEQYF	TGTGCCAGCAGCTTAGGACAACCCTACGAGCAGTACTTC
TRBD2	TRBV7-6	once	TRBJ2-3	CASSLEGLAGRDTQYF	TGTGCCAGCAGCTTAGAAGGACTAGCGGGGCGAGATACGCAGTATTTT
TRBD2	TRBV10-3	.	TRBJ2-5	CATSSGGRDQETQYF	TGTGCCACCAGTAGCGGGGGGCGAGATCAAGAGACCCAGTACTTC
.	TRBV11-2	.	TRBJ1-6	CASSLLTQGASPLHF	TGTGCCAGCAGCCTTCTAACACAGGGTGCTTCACCCCTCCACTTT
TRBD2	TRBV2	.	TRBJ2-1	CASRQLAGEYNEQFF	TGTGCCAGCAGGCAACTAGCGGGAGAATACAATGAGCAGTTCTTC
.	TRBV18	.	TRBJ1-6	CASSRAGSSYNSPLHF	TGTGCCAGCTCCCGCGCAGGTAGCTCCTATAATTCACCCCTCCACTTT
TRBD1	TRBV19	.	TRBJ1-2	CASSVGTGLNYGYTF	TGTGCCAGTAGTGTCGGGACAGGGCTAAACTATGGCTACACCTTC
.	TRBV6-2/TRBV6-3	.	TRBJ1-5	CASSRRTNQPQHF	TGTGCCAGCAGTCGAAGGACTAATCAGCCCCAGCATTTT
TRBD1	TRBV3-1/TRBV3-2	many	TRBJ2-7	CASSQDRLNRDRKYF	TGTGCCAGCAGCCAAGATAGACTCAACCGGGACAGGAAATACTTC
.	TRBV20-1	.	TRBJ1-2	CSASTGDGYTF	TGCAGTGCTAGTACGGGTGATGGCTACACCTTC
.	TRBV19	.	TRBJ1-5	CASGQLYSNQPQHF	TGTGCCAGTGGACAGCTCTATAGCAATCAGCCCCAGCATTTT
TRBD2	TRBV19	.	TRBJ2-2	CACTWTSGGAGELFF	TGTGCCTGTACCTGGACTAGCGGGGGGGCCGGGGAGCTGTTTTTT
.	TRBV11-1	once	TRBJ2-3	CASSLSGGADTQYF	TGTGCCAGCAGCTTAAGTGGGGGGGCCGATACGCAGTATTTT
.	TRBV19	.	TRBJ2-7	CASSPSGGTYEQYF	TGTGCCAGTAGTCCTTCCGGGGGTACCTACGAGCAGTACTTC
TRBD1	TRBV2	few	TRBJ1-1	CASSGRQGVTEAFF	TGTGCCAGCAGCGGTCGACAGGGGGTAACTGAAGCTTTCTTT
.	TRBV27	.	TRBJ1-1	CASSPRTDLRLNTEAFF	TGTGCCAGCAGTCCCCGGACAGACCTTAGGTTGAACACTGAAGCTTTCTTT
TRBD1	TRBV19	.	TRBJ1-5	CASSISRQGASNQPQHF	TGTGCCAGTAGTATCTCCCGGCAGGGGGCCTCCAATCAGCCCCAGCATTTT
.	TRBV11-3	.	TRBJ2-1	CASSLQAYSYNEQFF	TGTGCCAGCAGCTTACAGGCCTATTCCTACAATGAGCAGTTCTTC
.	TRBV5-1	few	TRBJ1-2	CASSLGRLGYTF	TGCGCCAGCAGCTTGGGCAGGCTTGGCTACACCTTC
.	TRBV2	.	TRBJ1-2	CASSELRGDYGYTF	TGTGCCAGCAGTGAACTTCGCGGGGACTATGGCTACACCTTC
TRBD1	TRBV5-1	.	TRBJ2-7	CASSLEGQVSYEQYF	TGCGCCAGCAGCTTGGAGGGACAGGTCAGCTACGAGCAGTACTTC
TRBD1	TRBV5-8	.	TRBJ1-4	CASSFGQGGEKLFF	TGTGCCAGCAGCTTCGGACAGGGAGGAGAAAAACTGTTTTTT
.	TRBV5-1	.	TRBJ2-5	CASSLWTAHQETQYF	TGCGCCAGCAGCTTGTGGACTGCACATCAAGAGACCCAGTACTTC
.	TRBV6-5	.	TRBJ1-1	CASSYWVAGPEAFF	TGTGCCAGCAGTTACTGGGTGGCAGGGCCTGAAGCTTTCTTT
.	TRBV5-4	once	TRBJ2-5	CASRGGGNQETQYF	TGTGCCAGCAGAGGGGGAGGGAATCAAGAGACCCAGTACTTC
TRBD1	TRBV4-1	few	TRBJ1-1	CASSQTLLRDRRKNTEAFF	TGCGCCAGCAGCCAAACCCTCCTCCGGGACAGGAGGAAGAACACTGAAGCTTTCTTT
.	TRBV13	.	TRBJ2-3	CASSPQADTQYF	TGTGCCAGCAGCCCCCAAGCGGATACGCAGTATTTT
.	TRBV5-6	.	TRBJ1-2	CASSLGHLNYGYTF	TGTGCCAGCAGCTTGGGACACCTCAACTATGGCTACACCTTC
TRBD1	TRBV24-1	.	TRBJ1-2	CATSEHRTGSYGYTF	TGTGCCACCAGTGAACACCGGACAGGCAGCTATGGCTACACCTTC
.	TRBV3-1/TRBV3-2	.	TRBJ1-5	CASSQDIFNQPQHF	TGTGCCAGCAGCCAAGATATCTTCAATCAGCCCCAGCATTTT
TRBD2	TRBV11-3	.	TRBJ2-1	CASNIAGGDNEQFF	TGTGCCAGCAACATAGCGGGGGGCGACAATGAGCAGTTCTTC
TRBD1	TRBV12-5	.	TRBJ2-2	CASGTGTGSGTGELFF	TGTGCTAGTGGAACCGGGACAGGGTCGGGCACCGGGGAGCTGTTTTTT
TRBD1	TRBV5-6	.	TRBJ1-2	CASSPTGQVYGYTF	TGTGCCAGCAGCCCCACGGGACAGGTCTATGGCTACACCTTC
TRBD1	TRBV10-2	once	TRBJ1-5	CASSEGQARVQPQHF	TGCGCCAGCAGTGAGGGACAGGCGAGGGTTCAGCCCCAGCATTTT
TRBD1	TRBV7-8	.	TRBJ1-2	CASSFTGGHGYTF	TGTGCCAGCAGCTTTACAGGGGGCCATGGCTACACCTTC
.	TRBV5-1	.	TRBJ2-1	CASSLLQGIYNEQFF	TGCGCCAGCAGCTTGCTGCAGGGAATTTACAATGAGCAGTTCTTC
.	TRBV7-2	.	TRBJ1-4	CASSLVVGSDEKLFF	TGTGCCAGCAGCTTAGTTGTGGGCTCCGACGAAAAACTGTTTTTT
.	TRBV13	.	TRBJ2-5	CASSRSTRTDLRGPSPETQYF	TGTGCCAGCAGCCGCTCTACCCGAACCGACCTCAGGGGCCCTTCACCAGAGACCCAGTACTTC
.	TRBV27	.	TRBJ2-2	CASSLIGQSGAGELFF	TGTGCCAGCAGTTTGATTGGGCAGAGTGGTGCCGGGGAGCTGTTTTTT
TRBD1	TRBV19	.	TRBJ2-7	CASSWGQGLYEQYF	TGTGCCAGTAGTTGGGGACAGGGTCTCTACGAGCAGTACTTC
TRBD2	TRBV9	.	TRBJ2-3	CASSPRGGSTDTQYF	TGTGCCAGCAGCCCCCGGGGGGGCAGCACAGATACGCAGTATTTT
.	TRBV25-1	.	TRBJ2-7	CASRGRSYEQYF	TGTGCCAGCAGGGGCAGGTCCTACGAGCAGTACTTC
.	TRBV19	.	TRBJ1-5	CASSIDRAGVQPQHF	TGTGCCAGTAGTATAGATCGGGCAGGGGTTCAGCCCCAGCATTTT
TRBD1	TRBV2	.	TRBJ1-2	CASSEARGRADGYTF	TGTGCCAGCAGTGAAGCCAGGGGGCGCGCTGATGGCTACACCTTC
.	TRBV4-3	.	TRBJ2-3	CASSQDWQSTDTQYF	TGCGCCAGCAGCCAAGATTGGCAGAGCACAGATACGCAGTATTTT